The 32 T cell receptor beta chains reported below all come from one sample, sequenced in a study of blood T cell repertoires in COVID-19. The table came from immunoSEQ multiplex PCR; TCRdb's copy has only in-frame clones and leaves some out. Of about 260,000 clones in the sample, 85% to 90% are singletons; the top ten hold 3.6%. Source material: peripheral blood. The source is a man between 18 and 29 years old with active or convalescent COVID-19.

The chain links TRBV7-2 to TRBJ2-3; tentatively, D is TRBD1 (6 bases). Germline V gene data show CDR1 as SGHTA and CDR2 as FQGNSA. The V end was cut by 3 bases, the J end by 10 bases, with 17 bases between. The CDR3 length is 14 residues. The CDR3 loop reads CASSLLAGDSAQYF. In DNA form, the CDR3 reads TGTGCCAGCAGCTTGCTCGCAGGGGATAGTGCGCAGTATTTT.

CDR3 region: CASSPFTDTQYF. The CDR3, as DNA: TGTGCCAGCTCACCCTTTACAGATACGCAGTATTTT. This chain connects TRBV18 to TRBJ2-3; D is unclear. V lost 3 bases, J lost 3 bases, and 4 bases lay in between. The CDR3 contains 12 residues. Germline V gene data show CDR1 as KGHSH and CDR2 as LQKENI.

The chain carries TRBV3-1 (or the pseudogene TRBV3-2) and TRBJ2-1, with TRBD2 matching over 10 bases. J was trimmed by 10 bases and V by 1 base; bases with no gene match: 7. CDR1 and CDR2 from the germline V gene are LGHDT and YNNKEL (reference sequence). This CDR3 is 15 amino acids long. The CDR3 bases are TGTGCCAGCAGCCAAGCTCCTAGCGGGAGTAAGGAGCAGTTCTTC. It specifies CASSQAPSGSKEQFF.

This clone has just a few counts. CDR3 bases: TGCGCCAGCAGCCATGAGAGGGGGCTGGGGGATACGCAGTATTTT. Amino acids: CASSHERGLGDTQYF. The chain employs TRBV4-1 and TRBJ2-3, with 7 bases aligning to TRBD1. The CDR3 sequence is 15 residues long. Germline V gives CDR1 MGHRA, CDR2 YSYEKL. V lost 3 bases and J lost 6; bases outside the gene matches: 9.

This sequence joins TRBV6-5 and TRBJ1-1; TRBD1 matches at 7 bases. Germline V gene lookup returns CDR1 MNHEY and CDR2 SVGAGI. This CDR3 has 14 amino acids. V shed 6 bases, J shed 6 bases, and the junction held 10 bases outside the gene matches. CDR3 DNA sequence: TGTGCCAGCAGCCACCAGGGGGGAGACCCTGAAGCTTTCTTT. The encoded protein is CASSHQGGDPEAFF.

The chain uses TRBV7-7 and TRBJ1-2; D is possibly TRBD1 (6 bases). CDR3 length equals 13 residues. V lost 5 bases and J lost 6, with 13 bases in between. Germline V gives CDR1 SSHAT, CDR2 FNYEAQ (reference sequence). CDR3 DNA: TGTGCCAGCAGCCCCCTCCAGGGGCATGGCTACACCTTC. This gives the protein CASSPLQGHGYTF. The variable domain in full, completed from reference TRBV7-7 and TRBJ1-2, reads GAGVSQSPRYKVTKRGQDVTLRCDPISSHATLYWYQQALGQGPEFLTYFNYEAQPDKSGLPSDRFSAERPEGSISTLTIQRTEQRDSAMYRCASSPLQGHGYTFGSGTRLTVV.

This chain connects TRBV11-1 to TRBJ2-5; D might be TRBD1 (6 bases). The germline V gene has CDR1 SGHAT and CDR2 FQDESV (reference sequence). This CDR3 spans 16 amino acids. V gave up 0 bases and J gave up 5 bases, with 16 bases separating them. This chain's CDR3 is CASSLARDTWGETQYF. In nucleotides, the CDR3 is TGTGCCAGCAGCTTAGCGAGGGACACTTGGGGCGAGACCCAGTACTTC.

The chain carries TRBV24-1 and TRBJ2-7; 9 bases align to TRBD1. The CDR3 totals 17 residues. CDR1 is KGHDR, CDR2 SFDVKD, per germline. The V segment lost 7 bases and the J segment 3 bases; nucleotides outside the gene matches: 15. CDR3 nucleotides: TGTGCCACCAGCGGCCCCCCGGGACAGGGAGGGAACTACGAGCAGTACTTC. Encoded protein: CATSGPPGQGGNYEQYF.

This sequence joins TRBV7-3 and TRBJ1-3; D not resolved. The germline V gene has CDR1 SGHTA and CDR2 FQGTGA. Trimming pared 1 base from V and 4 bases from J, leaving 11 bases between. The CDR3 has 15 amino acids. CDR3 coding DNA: TGTGCCAGCAGCTTAAGCGCAGAGGAGGGAAACACCATATATTTT. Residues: CASSLSAEEGNTIYF.

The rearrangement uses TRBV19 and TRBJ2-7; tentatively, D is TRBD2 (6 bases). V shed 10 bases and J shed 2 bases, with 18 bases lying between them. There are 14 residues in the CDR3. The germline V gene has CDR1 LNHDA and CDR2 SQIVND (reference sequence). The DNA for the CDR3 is TGTGCCACCGCCTTTAGCGGTAGCGCCTACGAGCAGTACTTC. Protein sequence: CATAFSGSAYEQYF.

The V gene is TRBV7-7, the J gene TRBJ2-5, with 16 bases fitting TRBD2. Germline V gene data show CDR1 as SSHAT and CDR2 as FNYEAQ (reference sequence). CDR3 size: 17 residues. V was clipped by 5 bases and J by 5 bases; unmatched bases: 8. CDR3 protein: CASSVGTSGGAWETQYF. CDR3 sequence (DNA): TGTGCCAGCAGCGTCGGGACTAGCGGGGGGGCCTGGGAGACCCAGTACTTC.

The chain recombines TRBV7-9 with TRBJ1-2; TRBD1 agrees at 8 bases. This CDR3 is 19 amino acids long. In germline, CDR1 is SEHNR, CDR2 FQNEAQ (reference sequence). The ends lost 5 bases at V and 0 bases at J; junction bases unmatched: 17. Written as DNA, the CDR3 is TGTGCCAGCAGCCCACGGGGACAGGCGATTAGAATCCCTAACTATGGCTACACCTTC. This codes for CASSPRGQAIRIPNYGYTF.

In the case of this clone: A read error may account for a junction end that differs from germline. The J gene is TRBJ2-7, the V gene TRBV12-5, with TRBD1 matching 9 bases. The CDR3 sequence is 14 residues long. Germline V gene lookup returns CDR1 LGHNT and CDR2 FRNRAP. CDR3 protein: CASALNRGPYEQYF. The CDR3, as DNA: TGTGCTAGTGCTTTGAACAGGGGGCCCTACGAGCAGTACTTC.

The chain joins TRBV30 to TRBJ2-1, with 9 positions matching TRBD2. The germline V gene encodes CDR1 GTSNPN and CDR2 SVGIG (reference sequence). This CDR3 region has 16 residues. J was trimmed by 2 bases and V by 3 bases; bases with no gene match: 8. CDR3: CAWSQSGGFAYNEQFF. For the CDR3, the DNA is TGTGCCTGGAGCCAAAGCGGGGGGTTCGCCTACAATGAGCAGTTCTTC.

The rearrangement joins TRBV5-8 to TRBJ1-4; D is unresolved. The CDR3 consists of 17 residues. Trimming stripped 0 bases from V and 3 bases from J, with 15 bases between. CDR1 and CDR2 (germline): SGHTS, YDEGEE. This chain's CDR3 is CASSLGLSVGANEKLFF. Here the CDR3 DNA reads TGTGCCAGCAGCTTGGGCCTCAGTGTAGGAGCTAATGAAAAACTGTTTTTT.

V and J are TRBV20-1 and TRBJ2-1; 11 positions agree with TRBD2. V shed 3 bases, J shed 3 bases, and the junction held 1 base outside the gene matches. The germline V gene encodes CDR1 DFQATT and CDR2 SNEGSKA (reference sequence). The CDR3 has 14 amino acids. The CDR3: CSASSGGGYNEQFF. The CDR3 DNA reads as TGCAGTGCTAGTAGCGGGGGGGGCTACAATGAGCAGTTCTTC.

The CDR3 loop reads CASSRSLAGGQETQYF. The CDR3 nucleotides are TGTGCCAGCAGCCGATCACTAGCGGGGGGGCAAGAGACCCAGTACTTC. The genes are TRBV3-1 (or the pseudogene TRBV3-2) and TRBJ2-5, with 13 bases matching TRBD2. The CDR3 is 16 amino acids. Germline lookup yields CDR1 LGHDT and CDR2 YNNKEL (reference sequence). Trimming removed 4 bases from V and 2 bases from J; junction bases left unmatched: 4.

The CDR3 sequence: CASSMTGSRENIQYF. CDR3 DNA sequence: TGTGCCAGTAGTATGACAGGGTCCAGGGAAAACATTCAGTACTTC. The J gene is TRBJ2-4, the V gene TRBV19; 7 nucleotides agree with TRBD1. Per the germline V gene, CDR1 is LNHDA and CDR2 is SQIVND (reference sequence). The CDR3 consists of 15 residues. Germline trimming cut 3 bases from V and 5 bases from J; bases unmatched to any gene: 7.

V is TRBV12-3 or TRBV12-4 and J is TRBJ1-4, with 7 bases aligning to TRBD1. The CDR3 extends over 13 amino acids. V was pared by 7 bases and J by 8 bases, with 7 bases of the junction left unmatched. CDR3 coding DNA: TGTGCCAGCACCACCGGGACAGCCGAAAAACTGTTTTTT. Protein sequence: CASTTGTAEKLFF.

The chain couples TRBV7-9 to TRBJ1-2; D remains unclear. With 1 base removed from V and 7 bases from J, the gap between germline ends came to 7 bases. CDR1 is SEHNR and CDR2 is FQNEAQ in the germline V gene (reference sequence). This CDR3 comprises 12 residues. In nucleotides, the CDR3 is TGTGCCAGCAGCTTAGGGCCTGGTGGCTACACCTTC. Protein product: CASSLGPGGYTF.

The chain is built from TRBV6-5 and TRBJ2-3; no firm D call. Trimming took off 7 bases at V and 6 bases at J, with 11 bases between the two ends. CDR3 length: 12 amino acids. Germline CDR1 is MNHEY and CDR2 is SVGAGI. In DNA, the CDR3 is TGTGCCAGCAACGAGCGTTCGGATACGCAGTATTTT. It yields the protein CASNERSDTQYF.

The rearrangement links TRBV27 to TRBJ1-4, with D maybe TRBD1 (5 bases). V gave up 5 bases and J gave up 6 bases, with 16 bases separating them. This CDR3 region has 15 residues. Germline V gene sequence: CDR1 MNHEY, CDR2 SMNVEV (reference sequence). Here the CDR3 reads CASSPTANLYEKLFF. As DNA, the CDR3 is TGTGCCAGCAGTCCGACAGCGAACCTTTATGAAAAACTGTTTTTT.

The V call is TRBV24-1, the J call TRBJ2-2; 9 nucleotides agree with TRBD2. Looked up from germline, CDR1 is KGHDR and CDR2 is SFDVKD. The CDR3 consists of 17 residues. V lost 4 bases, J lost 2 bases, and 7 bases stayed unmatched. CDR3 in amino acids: CATSEYKRGDNTGELFF. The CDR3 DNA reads TGTGCCACCAGTGAATATAAGCGGGGGGACAACACCGGGGAGCTGTTTTTT.

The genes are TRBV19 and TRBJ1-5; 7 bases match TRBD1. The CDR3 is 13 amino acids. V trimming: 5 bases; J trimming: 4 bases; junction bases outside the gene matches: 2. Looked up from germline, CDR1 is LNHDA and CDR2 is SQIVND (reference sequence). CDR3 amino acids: CASSDRANQPQHF. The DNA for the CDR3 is TGTGCCAGTAGTGACAGGGCAAATCAGCCCCAGCATTTT.

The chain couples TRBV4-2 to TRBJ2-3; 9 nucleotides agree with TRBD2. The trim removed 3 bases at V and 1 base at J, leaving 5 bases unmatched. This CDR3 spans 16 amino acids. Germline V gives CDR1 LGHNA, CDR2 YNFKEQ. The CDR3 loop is CASSQGRGGRTDTQYF. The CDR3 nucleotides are TGTGCCAGCAGCCAGGGGCGGGGGGGTCGCACAGATACGCAGTATTTT.

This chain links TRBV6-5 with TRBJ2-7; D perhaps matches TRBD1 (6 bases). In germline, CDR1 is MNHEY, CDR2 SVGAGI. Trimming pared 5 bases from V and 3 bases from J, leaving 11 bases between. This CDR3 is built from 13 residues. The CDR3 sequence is CASSRTAFYEQYF. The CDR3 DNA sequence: TGTGCCAGCAGTCGGACAGCGTTCTACGAGCAGTACTTC.

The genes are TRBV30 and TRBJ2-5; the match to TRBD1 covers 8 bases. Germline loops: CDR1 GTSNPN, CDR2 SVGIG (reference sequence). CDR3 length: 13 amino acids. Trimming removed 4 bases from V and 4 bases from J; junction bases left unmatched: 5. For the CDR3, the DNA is TGTGCCTGGACTCCACAGGGGGTAGAGACCCAGTACTTC. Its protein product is CAWTPQGVETQYF.

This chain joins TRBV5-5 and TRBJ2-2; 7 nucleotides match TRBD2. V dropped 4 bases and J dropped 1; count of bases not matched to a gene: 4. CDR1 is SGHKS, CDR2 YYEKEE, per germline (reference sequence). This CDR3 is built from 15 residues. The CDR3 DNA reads TGTGCCAGCAGCGAATTAGCGGGGAACACCGGGGAGCTGTTTTTT. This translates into CASSELAGNTGELFF.

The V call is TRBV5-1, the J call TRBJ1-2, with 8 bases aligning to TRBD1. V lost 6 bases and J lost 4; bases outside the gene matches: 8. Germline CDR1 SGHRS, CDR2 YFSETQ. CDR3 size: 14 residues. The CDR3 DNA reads TGCGCCAGCAAGGACAGGGCGACCTCCTATGGCTACACCTTC. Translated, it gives CASKDRATSYGYTF.

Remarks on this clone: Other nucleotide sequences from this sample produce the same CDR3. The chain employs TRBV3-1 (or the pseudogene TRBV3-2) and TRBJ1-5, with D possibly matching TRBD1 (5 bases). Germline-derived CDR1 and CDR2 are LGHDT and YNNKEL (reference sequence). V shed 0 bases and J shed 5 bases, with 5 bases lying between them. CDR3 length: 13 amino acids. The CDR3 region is CASSQDRDQPQHF. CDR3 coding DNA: TGTGCCAGCAGCCAAGACAGGGATCAGCCCCAGCATTTT.

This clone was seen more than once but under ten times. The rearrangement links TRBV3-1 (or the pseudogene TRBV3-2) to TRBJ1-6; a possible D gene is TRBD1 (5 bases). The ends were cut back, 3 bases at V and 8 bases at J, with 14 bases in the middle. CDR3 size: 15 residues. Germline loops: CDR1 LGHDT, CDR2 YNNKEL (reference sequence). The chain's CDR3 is CASSQIFLGDSPLHF. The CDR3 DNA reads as TGTGCCAGCAGCCAGATATTCTTAGGGGATTCACCCCTCCACTTT.

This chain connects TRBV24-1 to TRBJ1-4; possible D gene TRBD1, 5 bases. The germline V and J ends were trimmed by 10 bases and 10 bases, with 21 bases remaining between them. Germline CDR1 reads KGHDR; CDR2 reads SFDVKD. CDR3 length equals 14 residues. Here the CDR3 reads CATIGTPGEGKLFF. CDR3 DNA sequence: TGTGCCACTATCGGGACGCCGGGGGAAGGAAAACTGTTTTTT.